This T cell receptor (beta chain) was recorded in a study of blood T cell repertoires in COVID-19 (dated by TCRdb to about 2020). Concerning the study at large: Samples from collaborators originated in the United States, Italy and Spain and spanned both the acute and convalescent phases of COVID-19. The material from the prospective study consisted of cDNA or gDNA derived from T cells, B-cell-depleted T cells, or PBMCs. The dataset comprised deeply sampled blood TCRbeta repertoires from subjects exposed to, actively infected with, or recovered from COVID-19. A freely available public database, intended as a resource for researchers studying the immune response to SARS-CoV-2, is where the repertoires were released. The samples were drawn from the first 160 participants of the ongoing ImmuneRACE study and from some 1,300 subjects provided by 6 global collaborators. Sample metadata almost always included a de-identified subject ID, COVID-19 status, age in years and sex. Where HLA class I and class II types were available, the types were taken from metadata supplied by the sample provider, not from assay-based typing. What the work shows at the level of the full study, not this receptor alone: The quantity of clinical and demographic metadata differed by source and by participant and was supplied without curation.

CDR1 and CDR2, per the germline V gene, are MNHEY and SVGAGI. The CDR3 covers 16 residues, taking in both the cysteine and the phenylalanine. The DNA shown is the 48-base CDR3, in frame from base 1. The trim is 1 base for V and 0 bases for J, with a gap of 7 bases between the germline ends. Whole blood was collected in K2EDTA tubes by collaborating institutions according to the institutions' own protocols. For TCRbeta analysis, collaborators shipped samples in one of three forms: frozen whole blood, isolated PBMCs, or DNA extracted from either of those sample types. TCRbeta CDR3 regions were amplified from genomic DNA by means of the immunoSEQ Assay, a bias-controlled multiplex PCR. As for how the authors treated the data: Within the assay, amplification of reference gene primers was used to estimate how many nucleated cells each sample contained. To quantify the absolute abundance of each unique TCRbeta CDR3 rearrangement, sequence reads were collapsed and filtered. For each sample, productive Simpson clonality was calculated by taking the square root of Simpson's diversity index across productive rearrangements. Imported from immuneACCESS, the table was reduced by TCRdb to in-frame sequences with V and J called. These copies leave out some clones; in studies compared against another copy, an unresolved V gene accounts for under half, and the cause of the remainder is not known. V, J and clone size are those of that table, while D and trimming were read from the DNA. This sample lists under 400,000 clones; roughly 89% were detected once. 5% to 8.5% of the sample is in the top ten clones.

In the case of this clone: No cognate antigen has been identified for it. Nothing much larger sits one base from this clone, and base qualities are not available.

Sequencing was performed on peripheral blood. The receptor's source is a man aged 18 to 35 with active or convalescent COVID-19. Rearrangement joined TRBV6-5 to TRBJ1-6; the D gene assignment is ambiguous. DNA sequence: TGTGCCAGCAGTTACTACAGCAGCTCCTATAATTCACCCCTCCACTTT. This translates into CASSYYSSSYNSPLHF.